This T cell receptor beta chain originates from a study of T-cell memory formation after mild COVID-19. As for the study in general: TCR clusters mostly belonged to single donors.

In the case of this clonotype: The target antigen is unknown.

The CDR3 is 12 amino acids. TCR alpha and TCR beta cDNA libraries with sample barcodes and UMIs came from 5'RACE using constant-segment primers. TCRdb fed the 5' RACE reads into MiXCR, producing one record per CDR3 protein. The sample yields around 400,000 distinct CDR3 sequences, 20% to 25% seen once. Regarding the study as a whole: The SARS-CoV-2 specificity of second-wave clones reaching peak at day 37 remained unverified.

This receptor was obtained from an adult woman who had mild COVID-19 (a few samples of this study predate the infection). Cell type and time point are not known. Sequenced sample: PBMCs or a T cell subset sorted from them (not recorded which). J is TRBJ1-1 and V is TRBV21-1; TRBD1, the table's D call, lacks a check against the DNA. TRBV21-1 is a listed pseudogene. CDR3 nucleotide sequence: TGTGCCAGCAGCAAGCAGGGCGGTGAAGCTTTCTTT. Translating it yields CASSKQGGEAFF.